This T cell receptor (beta chain) was observed in a study of blood T cell repertoires in COVID-19. V was shortened by 6 bases and J by 5 bases, with 17 bases between the two germline ends. CDR1 is SGDLS, CDR2 YYNGEE, per germline. The CDR3 loop spans 14 amino acids. Some clones are missing from TCRdb's copy, which holds only in-frame ones; the method was immunoSEQ multiplex PCR. This table holds some 200,000 clones, around nine tenths found once. Sequencing input: peripheral blood. The rearrangement joins TRBV9 to TRBJ2-5; D is possibly TRBD1 (6 bases). The TCR originated in a man between 35 and 55 years old with active or convalescent COVID-19. The CDR3 DNA is TGTGCCAGCACCCCTGGGGGCAGGGCCGAGACCCAGTACTTC. Amino acids: CASTPGGRAETQYF.